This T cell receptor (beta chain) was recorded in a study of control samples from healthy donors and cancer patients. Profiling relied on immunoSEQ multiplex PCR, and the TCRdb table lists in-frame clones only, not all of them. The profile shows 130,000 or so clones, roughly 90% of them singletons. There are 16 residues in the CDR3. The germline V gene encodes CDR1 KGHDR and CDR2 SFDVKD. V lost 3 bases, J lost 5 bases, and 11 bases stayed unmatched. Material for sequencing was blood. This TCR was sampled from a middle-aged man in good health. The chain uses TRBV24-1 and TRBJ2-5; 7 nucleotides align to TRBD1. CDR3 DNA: TGTGCCACCAGTGATAACACAGAGACAGGGCTGGAGACCCAGTACTTC. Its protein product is CATSDNTETGLETQYF.